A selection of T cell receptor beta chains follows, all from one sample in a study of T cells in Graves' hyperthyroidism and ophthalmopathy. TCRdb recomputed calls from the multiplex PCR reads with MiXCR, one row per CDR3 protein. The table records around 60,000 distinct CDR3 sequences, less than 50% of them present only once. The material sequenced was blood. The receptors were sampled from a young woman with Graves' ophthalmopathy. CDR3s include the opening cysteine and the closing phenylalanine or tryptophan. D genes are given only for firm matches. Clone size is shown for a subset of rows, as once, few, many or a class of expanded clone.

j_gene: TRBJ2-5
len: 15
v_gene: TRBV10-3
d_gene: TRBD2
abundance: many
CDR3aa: CAISKGLAAQETQYF
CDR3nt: TGTGCCATCAGTAAGGGACTAGCGGCACAAGAGACCCAGTACTTC

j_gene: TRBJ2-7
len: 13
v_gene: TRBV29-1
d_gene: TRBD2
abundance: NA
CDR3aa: CSLGPGGGNEQYF
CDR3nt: TGCAGCTTAGGACCGGGGGGGGGTAACGAGCAGTACTTC

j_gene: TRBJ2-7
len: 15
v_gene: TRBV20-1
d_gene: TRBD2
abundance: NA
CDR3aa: CSARELAESSCEQYF
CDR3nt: TGCAGTGCTAGAGAACTAGCGGAGAGCTCCTGCGAGCAGTACTTT

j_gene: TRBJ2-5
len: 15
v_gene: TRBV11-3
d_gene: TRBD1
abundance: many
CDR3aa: CASSPRTGGGETQYF
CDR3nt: TGTGCCAGCAGCCCGAGGACAGGGGGCGGGGAGACCCAGTACTTC

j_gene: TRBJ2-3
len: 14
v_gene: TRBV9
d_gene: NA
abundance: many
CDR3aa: CASSGTVYTDTQYF
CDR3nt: TGTGCCAGCAGCGGGACAGTATACACAGATACGCAGTATTTT

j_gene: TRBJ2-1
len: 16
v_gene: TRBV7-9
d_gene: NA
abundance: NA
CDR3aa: CASSLAWRGPTDTQFF
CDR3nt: TGTGCCAGCAGCTTAGCTTGGCGGGGTCCCACAGATACGCAGTTCTTC

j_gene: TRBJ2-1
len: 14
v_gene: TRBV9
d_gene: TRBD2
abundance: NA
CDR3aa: CASSEGGGWNEQFF
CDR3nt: TGTGCCAGCAGCGAGGGCGGGGGGTGGAATGAGCAGTTCTTC

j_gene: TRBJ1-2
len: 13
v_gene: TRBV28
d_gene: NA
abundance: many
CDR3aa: CASSDQGSAGYTF
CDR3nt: TGTGCCAGCAGTGATCAGGGGAGTGCTGGCTACACCTTC

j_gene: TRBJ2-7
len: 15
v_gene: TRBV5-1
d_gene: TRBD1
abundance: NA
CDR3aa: CASGKGQGAVYEQYF
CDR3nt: TGCGCCAGCGGCAAGGGACAGGGAGCAGTGTACGAGCAGTACTTT

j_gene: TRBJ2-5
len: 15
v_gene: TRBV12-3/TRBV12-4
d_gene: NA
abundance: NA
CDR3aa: CASSARTEAFQPQYF
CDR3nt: TGTGCCAGCAGTGCCCGGACAGAGGCTTTTCAGCCCCAGTACTTC

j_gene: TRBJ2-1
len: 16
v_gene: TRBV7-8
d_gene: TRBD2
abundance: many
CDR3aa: CASSLGVLAGYNEQFF
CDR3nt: TGTGCCAGCAGCTTAGGGGTATTAGCGGGGTACAATGAGCAGTTCTTC

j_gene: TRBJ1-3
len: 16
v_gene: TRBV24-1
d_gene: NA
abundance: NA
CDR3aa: CATIRTATDSGNTVYF
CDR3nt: TGTGCCACCATTCGGACAGCAACTGACTCTGGAAACACCGTATATTTT

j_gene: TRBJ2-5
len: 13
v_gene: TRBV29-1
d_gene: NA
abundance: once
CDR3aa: CSADAGSQETQYF
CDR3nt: TGCAGCGCCGATGCGGGAAGCCAAGAGACCCAGTACTTC

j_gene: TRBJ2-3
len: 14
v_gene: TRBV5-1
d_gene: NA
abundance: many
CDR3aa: CASSSDLYTDTQYF
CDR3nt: TGCGCCAGCAGCTCGGATCTGTACACAGATACGCAGTATTTT

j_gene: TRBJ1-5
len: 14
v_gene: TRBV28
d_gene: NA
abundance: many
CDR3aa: CASRVGQGNQPQHF
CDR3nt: TGTGCCAGCAGGGTTGGGCAGGGGAATCAGCCCCAGCATTTT

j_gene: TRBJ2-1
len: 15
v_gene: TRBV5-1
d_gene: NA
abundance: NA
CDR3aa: CASSPWISGDNEQFF
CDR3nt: TGTGCCAGCAGCCCTTGGATTAGCGGAGACAATGAGCAGTTCTTC

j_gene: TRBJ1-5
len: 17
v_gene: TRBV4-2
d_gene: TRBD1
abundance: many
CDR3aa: CASSQDQGAKSNQPQHF
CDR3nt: TGTGCCAGCAGCCAAGATCAGGGGGCGAAGAGCAATCAGCCCCAGCATTTT

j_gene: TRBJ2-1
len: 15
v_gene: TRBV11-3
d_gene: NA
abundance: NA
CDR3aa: CAGSHGGQIDSEQFF
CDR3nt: TGTGCCGGCAGTCACGGGGGACAGATCGACAGTGAGCAGTTCTTC

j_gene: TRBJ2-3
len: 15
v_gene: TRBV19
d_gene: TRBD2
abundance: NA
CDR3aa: CAGSGTGRSTDTQYF
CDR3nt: TGTGCCGGTAGCGGGACTGGGCGTAGCACAGATACGCAGTATTTT

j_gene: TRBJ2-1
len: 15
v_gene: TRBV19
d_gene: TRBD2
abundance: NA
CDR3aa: CASSKPGLAADTQFF
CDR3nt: TGTGCCAGTAGTAAACCGGGACTAGCGGCAGATACGCAGTTCTTC

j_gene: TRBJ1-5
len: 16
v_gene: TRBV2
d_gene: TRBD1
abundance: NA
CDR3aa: CASSGEGRGHHQPQHF
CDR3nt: TGTGCCAGCAGTGGAGAGGGCAGGGGGCATCATCAGCCCCAGCATTTT

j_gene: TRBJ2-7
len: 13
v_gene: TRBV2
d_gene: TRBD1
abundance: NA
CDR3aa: CASHVTGGDQQYF
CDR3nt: TGTGCCTCGCACGTGACAGGGGGCGATCAGCAGTACTTC

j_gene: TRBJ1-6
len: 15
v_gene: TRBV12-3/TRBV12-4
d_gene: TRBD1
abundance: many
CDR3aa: CASSFGQARGSPLHF
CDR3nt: TGTGCCAGCAGTTTCGGACAGGCCCGCGGTTCACCCCTCCACTTT

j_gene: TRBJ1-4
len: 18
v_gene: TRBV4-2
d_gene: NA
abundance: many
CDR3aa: CASSQDRAGKGFGEKLFF
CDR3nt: TGTGCCAGCAGCCAAGATCGGGCAGGGAAGGGTTTTGGGGAAAAACTGTTTTTT

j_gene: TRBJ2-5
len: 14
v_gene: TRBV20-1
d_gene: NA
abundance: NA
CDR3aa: CSARFEGLRETQYF
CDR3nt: TGCAGTGCTAGATTTGAGGGGTTACGGGAGACCCAGTACTTC

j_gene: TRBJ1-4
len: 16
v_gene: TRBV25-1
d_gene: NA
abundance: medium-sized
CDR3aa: CASSGHFGTVNEKLFF
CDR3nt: TGTGCCAGCAGTGGCCACTTTGGGACGGTGAATGAAAAACTGTTTTTT

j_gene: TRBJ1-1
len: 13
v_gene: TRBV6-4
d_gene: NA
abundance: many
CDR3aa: CASSEGGETEAFF
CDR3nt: TGTGCCAGCAGTGAGGGGGGAGAGACTGAAGCTTTCTTT

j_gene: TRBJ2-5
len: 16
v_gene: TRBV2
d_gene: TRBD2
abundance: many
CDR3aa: CASSELAGQIKETQYF
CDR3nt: TGTGCCAGCAGTGAATTAGCGGGGCAGATAAAAGAGACCCAGTACTTC

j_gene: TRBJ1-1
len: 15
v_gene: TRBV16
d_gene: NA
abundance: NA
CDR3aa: CTSSQRQGMNTEAFF
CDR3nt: TGTACCAGCAGCCAACGCCAAGGTATGAACACTGAAGCCTTCTTT

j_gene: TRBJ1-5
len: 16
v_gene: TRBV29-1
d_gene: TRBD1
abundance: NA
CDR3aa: CSVGDRAYHSNQPQHF
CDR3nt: TGCAGCGTGGGGGACAGGGCTTACCATAGCAATCAGCCCCAGCATTTT

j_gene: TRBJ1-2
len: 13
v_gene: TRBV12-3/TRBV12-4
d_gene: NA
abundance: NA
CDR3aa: CASSLRAPYGYTF
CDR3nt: TGTGCCAGCAGTTTACGGGCCCCCTATGGCTACACCTTC

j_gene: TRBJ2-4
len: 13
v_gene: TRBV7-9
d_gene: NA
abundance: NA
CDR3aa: CASSLLVSNIQYF
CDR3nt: TGTGCCAGCAGCTTATTGGTCTCAAACATTCAGTACTTC

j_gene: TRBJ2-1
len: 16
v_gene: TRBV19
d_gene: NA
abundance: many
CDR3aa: CASSFPGLPSYNEQFF
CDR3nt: TGTGCCAGTAGTTTCCCGGGACTGCCCTCCTACAATGAGCAGTTCTTC

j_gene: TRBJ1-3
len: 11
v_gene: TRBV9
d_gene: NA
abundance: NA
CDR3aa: CAKRREDTIYF
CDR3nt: TGTGCCAAGAGGAGGGAGGACACCATATATTTT

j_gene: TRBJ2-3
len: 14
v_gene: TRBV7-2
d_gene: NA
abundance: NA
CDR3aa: CASSKPGPYNEQYF
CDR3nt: TGTGCCAGCAGCAAACCGGGACCCTACAATGAGCAGTATTTT

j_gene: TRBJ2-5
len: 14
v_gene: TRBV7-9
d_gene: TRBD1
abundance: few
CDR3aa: CASSTGTGWMTQYF
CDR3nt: TGTGCCAGCAGCACCGGGACAGGGTGGATGACCCAGTACTTC

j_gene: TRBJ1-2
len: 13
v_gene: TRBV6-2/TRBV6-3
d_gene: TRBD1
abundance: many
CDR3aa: CASSRGQARGYTF
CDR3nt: TGTGCCAGCAGTCGAGGACAGGCAAGGGGCTACACCTTC

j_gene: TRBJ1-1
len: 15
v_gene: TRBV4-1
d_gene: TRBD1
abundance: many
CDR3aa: CASSQYSTGDTEAFF
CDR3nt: TGCGCCAGCAGCCAATACTCGACAGGGGACACTGAAGCTTTCTTT

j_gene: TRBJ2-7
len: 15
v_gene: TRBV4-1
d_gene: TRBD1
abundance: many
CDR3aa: CASSLGQGLSYEQYF
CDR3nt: TGCGCCAGCAGCCTCGGACAGGGCCTCTCCTACGAGCAGTACTTC

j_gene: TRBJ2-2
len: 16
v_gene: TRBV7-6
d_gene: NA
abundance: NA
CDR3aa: CASSPSRTLNTGELFF
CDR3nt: TGTGCCAGCAGCCCATCCAGGACACTGAACACCGGGGAGCTGTTTTTT

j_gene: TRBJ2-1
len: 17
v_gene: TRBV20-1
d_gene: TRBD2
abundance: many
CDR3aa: CSARASGRAFSYNEQFF
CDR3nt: TGCAGTGCTAGAGCTAGCGGGAGGGCCTTCTCCTACAATGAGCAGTTCTTC

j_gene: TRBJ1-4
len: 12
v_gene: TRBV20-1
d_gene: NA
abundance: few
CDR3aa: CSAQKGGEKLFF
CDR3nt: TGCAGTGCTCAGAAGGGGGGCGAAAAACTGTTTTTT

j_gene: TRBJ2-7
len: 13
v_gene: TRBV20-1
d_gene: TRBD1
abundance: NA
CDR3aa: CSAPRDSSYEQYF
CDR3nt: TGCAGTGCTCCCCGGGACAGCTCCTACGAGCAGTACTTC

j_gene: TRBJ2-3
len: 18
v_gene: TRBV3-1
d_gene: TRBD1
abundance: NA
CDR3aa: CASSQDAPGQGAAGTQYF
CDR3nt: TGTGCCAGCAGCCAAGATGCCCCGGGACAGGGGGCGGCGGGTACGCAGTATTTT

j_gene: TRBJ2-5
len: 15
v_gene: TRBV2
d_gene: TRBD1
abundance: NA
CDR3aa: CASSPRTGGIQTQYF
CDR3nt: TGTGCCAGCAGTCCACGGACAGGGGGCATCCAGACCCAGTACTTC

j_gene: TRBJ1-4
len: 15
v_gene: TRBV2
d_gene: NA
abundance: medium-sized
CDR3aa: CASRRTREGGEKLFF
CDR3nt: TGTGCCAGCAGACGTACCCGGGAGGGGGGAGAAAAACTGTTTTTT

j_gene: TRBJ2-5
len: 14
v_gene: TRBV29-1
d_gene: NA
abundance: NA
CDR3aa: CSVAHGGLNQPQYF
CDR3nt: TGCAGCGTGGCCCACGGCGGGTTGAATCAGCCCCAGTACTTC

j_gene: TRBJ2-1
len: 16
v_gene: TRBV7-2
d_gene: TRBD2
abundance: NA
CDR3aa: CASSRRTSGSDGEQFF
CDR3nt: TGTGCCAGCAGCAGACGGACTAGCGGGAGTGATGGTGAGCAGTTCTTC

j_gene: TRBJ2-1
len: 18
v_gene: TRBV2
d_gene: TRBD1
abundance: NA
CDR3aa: CASSGSSMRTGGQDEQFF
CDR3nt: TGTGCCAGCAGTGGATCAAGCATGAGGACAGGGGGCCAGGATGAGCAGTTCTTC

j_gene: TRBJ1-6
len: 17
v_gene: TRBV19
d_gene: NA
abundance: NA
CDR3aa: CASSQSRTEHYNSPLHF
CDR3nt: TGTGCCAGTAGTCAATCCAGGACGGAACACTATAATTCACCCCTCCACTTT

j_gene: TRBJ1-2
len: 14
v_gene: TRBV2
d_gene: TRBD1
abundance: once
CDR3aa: CASTPGQGFYGYTF
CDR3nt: TGTGCCAGCACCCCGGGACAGGGGTTCTATGGCTACACCTTC

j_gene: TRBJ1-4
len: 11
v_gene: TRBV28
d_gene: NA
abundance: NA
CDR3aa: CASNQGEKLFF
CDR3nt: TGTGCCAGCAATCAGGGAGAAAAACTGTTTTTT

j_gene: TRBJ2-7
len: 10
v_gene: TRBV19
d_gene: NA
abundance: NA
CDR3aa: CASSSYEQYF
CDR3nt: TGTGCCAGTAGCTCCTACGAGCAGTACTTC

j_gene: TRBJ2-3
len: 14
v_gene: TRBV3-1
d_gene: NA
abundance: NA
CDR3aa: CASSQEDLTDTQYF
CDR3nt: TGTGCCAGCAGCCAAGAGGACCTCACAGATACGCAGTATTTT